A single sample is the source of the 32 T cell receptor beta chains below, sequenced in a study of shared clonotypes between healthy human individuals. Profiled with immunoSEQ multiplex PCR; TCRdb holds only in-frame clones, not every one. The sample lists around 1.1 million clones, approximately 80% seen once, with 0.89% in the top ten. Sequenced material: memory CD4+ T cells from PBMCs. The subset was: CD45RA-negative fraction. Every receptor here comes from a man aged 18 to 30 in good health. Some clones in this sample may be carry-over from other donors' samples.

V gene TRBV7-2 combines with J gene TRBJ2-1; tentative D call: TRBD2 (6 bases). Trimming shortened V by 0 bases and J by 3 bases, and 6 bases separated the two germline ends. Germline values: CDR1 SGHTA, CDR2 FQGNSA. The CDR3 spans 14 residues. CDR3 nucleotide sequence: TGTGCCAGCAGCTTAGCGCGGGACTACAATGAGCAGTTCTTC. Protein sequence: CASSLARDYNEQFF.

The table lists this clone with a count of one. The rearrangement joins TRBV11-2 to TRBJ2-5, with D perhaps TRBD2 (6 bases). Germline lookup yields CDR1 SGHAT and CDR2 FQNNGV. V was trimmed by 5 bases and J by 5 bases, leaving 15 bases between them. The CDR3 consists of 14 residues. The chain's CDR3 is CASSPSPGVETQYF. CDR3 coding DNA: TGTGCCAGCAGCCCTTCTCCGGGAGTTGAGACCCAGTACTTC.

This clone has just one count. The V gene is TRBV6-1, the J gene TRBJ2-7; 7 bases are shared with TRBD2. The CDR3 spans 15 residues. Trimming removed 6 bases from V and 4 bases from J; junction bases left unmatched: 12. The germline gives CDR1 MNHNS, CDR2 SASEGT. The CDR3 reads CASRDPGGLKYEQYF. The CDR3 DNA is TGTGCCAGCAGGGACCCGGGAGGACTAAAGTACGAGCAGTACTTC.

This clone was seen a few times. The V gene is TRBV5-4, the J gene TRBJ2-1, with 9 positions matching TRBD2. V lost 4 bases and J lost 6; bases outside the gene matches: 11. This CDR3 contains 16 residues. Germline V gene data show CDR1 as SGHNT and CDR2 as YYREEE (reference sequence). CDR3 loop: CASSRVAGVGGNEQFF. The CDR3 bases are TGTGCCAGCAGCCGGGTAGCGGGAGTAGGAGGCAATGAGCAGTTCTTC.

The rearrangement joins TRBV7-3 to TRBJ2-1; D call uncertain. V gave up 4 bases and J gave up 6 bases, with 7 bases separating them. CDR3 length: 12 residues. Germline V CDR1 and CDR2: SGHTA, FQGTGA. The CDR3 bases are TGTGCCAGCAGCTCCCCCCCCAATGAGCAGTTCTTC. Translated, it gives CASSSPPNEQFF. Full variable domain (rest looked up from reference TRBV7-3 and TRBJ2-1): GAGVSQTPSNKVTEKGKYVELRCDPISGHTALYWYRQSLGQGPEFLIYFQGTGAADDSGLPNDRFFAVRPEGSVSTLKIQRTERGDSAVYLCASSSPPNEQFFGPGTRLTVL.

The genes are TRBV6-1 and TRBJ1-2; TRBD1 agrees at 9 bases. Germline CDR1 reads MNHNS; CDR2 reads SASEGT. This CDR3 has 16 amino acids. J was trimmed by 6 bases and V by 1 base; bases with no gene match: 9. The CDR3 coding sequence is TGTGCCAGCAGTGAAGTTTCAAGACAGGGGGACGATGGCTACACCTTC. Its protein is CASSEVSRQGDDGYTF.

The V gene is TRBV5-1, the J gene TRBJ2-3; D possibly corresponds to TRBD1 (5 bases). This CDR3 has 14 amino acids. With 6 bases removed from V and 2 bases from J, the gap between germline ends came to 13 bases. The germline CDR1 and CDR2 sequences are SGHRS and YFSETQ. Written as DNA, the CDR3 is TGCGCCAGCAATACCGGACACCACACAGATACGCAGTATTTT. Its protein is CASNTGHHTDTQYF. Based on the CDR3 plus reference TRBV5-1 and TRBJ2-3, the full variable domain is KAGVTQTPRYLIKTRGQQVTLSCSPISGHRSVSWYQQTPGQGLQFLFEYFSETQRNKGNFPGRFSGRQFSNSRSEMNVSTLELGDSALYLCASNTGHHTDTQYFGPGTRLTVL.

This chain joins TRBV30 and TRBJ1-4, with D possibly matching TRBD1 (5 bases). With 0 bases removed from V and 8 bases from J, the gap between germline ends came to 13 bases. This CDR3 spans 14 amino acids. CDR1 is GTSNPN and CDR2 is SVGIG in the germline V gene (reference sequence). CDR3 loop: CAWSVGREGEKLFF. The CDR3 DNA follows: TGTGCCTGGAGTGTAGGCAGGGAAGGCGAAAAACTGTTTTTT.

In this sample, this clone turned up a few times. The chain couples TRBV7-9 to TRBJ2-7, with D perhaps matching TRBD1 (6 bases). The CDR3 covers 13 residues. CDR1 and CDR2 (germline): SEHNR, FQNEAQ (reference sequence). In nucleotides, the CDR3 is TGTGCAACAACCGACGGACAGTGGGGCGAGCAGTACTTC. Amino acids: CATTDGQWGEQYF.

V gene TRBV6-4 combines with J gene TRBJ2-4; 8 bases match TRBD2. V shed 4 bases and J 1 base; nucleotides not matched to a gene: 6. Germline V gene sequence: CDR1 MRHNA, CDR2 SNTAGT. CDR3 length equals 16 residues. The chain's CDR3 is CASSGRLALAKNIQYF. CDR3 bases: TGTGCCAGCAGTGGCCGACTAGCGCTCGCCAAAAACATTCAGTACTTC.

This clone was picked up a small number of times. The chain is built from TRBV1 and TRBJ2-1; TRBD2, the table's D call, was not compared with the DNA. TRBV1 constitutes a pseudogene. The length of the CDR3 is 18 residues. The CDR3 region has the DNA TGCACCAGCAGCAGTCGAGGTAGGATTGAAGTCTCCTACAATGAGCAGTTCTTC. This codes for CTSSSRGRIEVSYNEQFF.

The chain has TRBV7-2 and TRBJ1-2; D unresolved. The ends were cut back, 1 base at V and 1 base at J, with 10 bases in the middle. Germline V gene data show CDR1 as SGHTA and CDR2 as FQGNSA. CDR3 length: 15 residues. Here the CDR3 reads CASSLGVSVNYGYTF. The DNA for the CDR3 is TGTGCCAGCAGCTTAGGGGTCAGCGTTAACTATGGCTACACCTTC.

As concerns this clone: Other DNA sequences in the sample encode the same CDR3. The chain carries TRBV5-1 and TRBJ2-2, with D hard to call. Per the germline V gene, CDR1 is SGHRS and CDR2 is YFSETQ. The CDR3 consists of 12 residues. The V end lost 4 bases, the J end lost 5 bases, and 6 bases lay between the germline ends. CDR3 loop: CASSPRTGELFF. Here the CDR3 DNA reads TGCGCCAGCAGCCCCCGTACCGGGGAGCTGTTTTTT.

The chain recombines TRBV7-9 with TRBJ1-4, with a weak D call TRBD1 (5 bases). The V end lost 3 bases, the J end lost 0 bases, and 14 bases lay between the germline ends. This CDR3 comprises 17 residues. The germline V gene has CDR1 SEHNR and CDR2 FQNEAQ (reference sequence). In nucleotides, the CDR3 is TGTGCCAGCAGCTTTCGAGGCGGGACTGCAACTAATGAAAAACTGTTTTTT. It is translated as CASSFRGGTATNEKLFF.

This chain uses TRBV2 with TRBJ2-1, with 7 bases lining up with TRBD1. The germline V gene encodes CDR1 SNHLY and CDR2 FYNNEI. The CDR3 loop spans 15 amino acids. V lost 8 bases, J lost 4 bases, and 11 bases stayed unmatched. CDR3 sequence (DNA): TGTGCCAGCCTCAAGGACAGGTCAAATTACAATGAGCAGTTCTTC. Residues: CASLKDRSNYNEQFF.

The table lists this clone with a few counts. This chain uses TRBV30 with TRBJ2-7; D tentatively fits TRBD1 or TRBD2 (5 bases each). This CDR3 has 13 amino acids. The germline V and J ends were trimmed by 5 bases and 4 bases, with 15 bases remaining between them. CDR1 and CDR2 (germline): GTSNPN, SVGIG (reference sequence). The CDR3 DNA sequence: TGTGCCTGGCAAAACTCAGGGACGTACGAGCAGTACTTC. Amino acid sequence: CAWQNSGTYEQYF.

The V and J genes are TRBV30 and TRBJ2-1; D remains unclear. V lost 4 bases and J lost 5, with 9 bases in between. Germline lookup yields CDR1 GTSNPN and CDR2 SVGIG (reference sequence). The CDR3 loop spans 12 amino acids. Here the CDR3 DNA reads TGTGCCTGGAAAAGGGCCCACAATGAGCAGTTCTTC. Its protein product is CAWKRAHNEQFF. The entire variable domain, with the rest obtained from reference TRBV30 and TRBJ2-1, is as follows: SQTIHQWPATLVQPVGSPLSLECTVEGTSNPNLYWYRQAAGRGLQLLFYSVGIGQISSEVPQNLSASRPQDRQFILSSKKLLLSDSGFYLCAWKRAHNEQFFGPGTRLTVL.

The CDR3 nucleotides are TGTGCCACCCTCCAGAGCACCGGGGAGCTGTTTTTT. Protein sequence: CATLQSTGELFF. V is TRBV7-2 and J is TRBJ2-2; D not resolved. CDR3 length: 12 amino acids. V gave up 10 bases and J gave up 4 bases, with 10 bases separating them. Germline CDR1 reads SGHTA; CDR2 reads FQGNSA.

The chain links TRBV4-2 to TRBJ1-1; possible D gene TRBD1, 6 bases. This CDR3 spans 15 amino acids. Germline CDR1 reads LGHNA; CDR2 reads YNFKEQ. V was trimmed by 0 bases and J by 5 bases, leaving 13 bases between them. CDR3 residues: CASSQDMGAWTEAFF. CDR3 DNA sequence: TGTGCCAGCAGCCAAGATATGGGGGCATGGACTGAAGCTTTCTTT.

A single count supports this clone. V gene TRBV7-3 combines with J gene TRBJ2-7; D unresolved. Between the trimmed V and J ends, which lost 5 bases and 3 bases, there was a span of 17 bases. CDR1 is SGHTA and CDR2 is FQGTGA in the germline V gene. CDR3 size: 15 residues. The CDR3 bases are TGTGCCAGCAGCCTCGGTTTGTTAGGGAACTACGAGCAGTACTTC. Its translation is CASSLGLLGNYEQYF.

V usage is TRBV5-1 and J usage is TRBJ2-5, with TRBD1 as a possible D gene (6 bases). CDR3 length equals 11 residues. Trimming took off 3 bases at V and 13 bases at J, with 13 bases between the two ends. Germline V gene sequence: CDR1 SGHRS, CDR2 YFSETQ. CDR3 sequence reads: CASSSKTGGYF. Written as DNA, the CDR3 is TGCGCCAGCAGCTCTAAGACAGGTGGGTACTTC.

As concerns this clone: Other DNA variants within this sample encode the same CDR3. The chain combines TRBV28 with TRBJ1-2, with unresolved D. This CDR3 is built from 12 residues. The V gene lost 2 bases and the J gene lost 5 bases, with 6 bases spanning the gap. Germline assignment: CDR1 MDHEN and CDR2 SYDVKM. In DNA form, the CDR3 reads TGTGCCAGCAGTTTAGGTCTGTATGGCTACACCTTC. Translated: CASSLGLYGYTF.

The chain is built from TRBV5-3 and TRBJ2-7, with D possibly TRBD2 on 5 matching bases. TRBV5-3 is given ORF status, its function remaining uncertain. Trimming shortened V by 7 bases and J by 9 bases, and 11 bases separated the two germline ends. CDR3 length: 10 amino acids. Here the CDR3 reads CARSTRLQYF. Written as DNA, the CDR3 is TGTGCCAGATCTACTAGATTGCAGTACTTC.

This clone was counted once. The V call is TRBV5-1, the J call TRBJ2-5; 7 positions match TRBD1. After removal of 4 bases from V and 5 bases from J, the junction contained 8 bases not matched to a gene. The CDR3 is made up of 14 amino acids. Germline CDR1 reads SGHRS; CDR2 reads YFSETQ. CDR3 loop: CASSPTGVGETQYF. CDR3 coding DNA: TGCGCCAGCAGCCCAACAGGGGTGGGCGAGACCCAGTACTTC.

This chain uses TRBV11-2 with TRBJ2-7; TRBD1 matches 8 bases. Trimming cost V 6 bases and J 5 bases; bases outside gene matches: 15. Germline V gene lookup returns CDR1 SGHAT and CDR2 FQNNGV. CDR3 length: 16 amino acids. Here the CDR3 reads CASRKLRGRTGHEQYF. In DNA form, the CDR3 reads TGTGCCAGCAGAAAATTACGCGGCCGGACAGGGCACGAGCAGTACTTC. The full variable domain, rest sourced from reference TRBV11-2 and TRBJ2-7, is EAGVAQSPRYKIIEKRQSVAFWCNPISGHATLYWYQQILGQGPKLLIQFQNNGVVDDSQLPKDRFSAERLKGVDSTLKIQPAKLEDSAVYLCASRKLRGRTGHEQYFGPGTRLTVT.

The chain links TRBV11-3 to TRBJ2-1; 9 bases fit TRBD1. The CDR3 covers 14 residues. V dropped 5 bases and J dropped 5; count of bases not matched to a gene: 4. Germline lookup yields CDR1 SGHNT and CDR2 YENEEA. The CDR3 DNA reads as TGTGCCAGCAGCGTCGGGACAGGGAACAATGAGCAGTTCTTC. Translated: CASSVGTGNNEQFF.

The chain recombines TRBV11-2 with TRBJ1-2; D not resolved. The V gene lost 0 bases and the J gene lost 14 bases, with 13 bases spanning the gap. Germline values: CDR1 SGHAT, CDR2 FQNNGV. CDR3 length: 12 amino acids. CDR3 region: CASSLEGGRDTF. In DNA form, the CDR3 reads TGTGCCAGCAGCTTAGAAGGAGGGAGGGATACCTTC.

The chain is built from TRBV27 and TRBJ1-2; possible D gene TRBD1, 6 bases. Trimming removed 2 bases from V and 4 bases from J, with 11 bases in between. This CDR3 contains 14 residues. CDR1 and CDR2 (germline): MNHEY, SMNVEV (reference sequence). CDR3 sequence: CASSLVGGGYGYTF. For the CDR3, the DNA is TGTGCCAGCAGTTTAGTGGGGGGCGGCTATGGCTACACCTTC.

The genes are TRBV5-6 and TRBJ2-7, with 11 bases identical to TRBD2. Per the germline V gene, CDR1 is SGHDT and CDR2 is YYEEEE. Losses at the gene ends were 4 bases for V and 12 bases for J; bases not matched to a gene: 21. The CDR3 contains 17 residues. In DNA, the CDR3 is TGTGCCAGCAGCCGCGTGCGAGGTGGTGGACTAGCGGGTGTCCGGTACTTC. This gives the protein CASSRVRGGGLAGVRYF.

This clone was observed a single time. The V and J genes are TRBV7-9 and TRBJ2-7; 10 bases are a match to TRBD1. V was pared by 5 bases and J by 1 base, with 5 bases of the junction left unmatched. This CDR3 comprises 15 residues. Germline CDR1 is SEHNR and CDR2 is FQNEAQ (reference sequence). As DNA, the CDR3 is TGTGCCAGCAGCGTCGGGACAGGGGATTCCTACGAGCAGTACTTC. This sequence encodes CASSVGTGDSYEQYF.

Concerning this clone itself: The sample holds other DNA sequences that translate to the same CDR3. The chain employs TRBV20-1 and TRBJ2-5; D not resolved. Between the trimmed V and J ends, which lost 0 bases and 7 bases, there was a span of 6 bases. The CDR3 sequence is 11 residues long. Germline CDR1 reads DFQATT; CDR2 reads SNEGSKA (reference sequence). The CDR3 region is CSARDLRTQYF. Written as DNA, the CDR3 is TGCAGTGCTAGAGACTTAAGGACCCAGTACTTC.

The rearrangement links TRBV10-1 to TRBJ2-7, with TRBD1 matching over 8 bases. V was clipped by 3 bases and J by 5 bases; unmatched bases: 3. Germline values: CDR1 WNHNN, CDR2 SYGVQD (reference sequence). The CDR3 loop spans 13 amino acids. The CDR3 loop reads CASSDSGGDEQYF. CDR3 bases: TGCGCCAGCAGTGATTCAGGGGGCGACGAGCAGTACTTC.